These 23 T cell receptor beta chains were sequenced from one sample in a study of blood T cells in healthy people across ages (dated by TCRdb to about 2015). Library generation was performed with 5' RACE. Sequencer: Illumina HiSeq 2500. A second PCR of about 6 to 11 cycles was run with a J-beta primer mix and a sample-barcoded 5' primer. The public reads were reprocessed in TCRdb via fastp at Q25 and MiXCR, keeping in-frame beta chains. CDR3 protein duplicates are merged, each entry listing the most common genes and DNA. Present in this sample are some 930,000 distinct CDR3 sequences, roughly 29% of which were seen just once. In total, the top ten clones hold 10% of the sample. The data were also submitted as part of a second study, on T cells of mothers and their children.

The sequenced sample was blood. These receptors originate from a woman aged 40 to 50 in good health.

This clonotype has ten or more counts. The chain carries TRBV5-1 and TRBJ2-7; D is uncertain. The CDR3 is 13 amino acids. Germline loops: CDR1 SGHRS, CDR2 YFSETQ. V lost 0 bases and J lost 7, with 11 bases in between. The CDR3 nucleotides are TGCGCCAGCAGCTTGGAAACAGACTCTGAGCAGTACTTC. Its translation is CASSLETDSEQYF.

Comments on this clonotype: At one boundary the junction diverges from the germline segment, which might be a read error. The chain links TRBV4-1 to TRBJ2-1; D is perhaps TRBD1 (5 bases). This CDR3 comprises 13 residues. Germline V lookup: CDR1 MGHRA, CDR2 YSYEKL. In DNA form, the CDR3 reads TGCGTCAGCAGCCAATCAATCGCAGGGCTCTGGTTCTTC. This gives the protein CVSSQSIAGLWFF.

Only one count was recorded for this clonotype. Its ends do not fully match the called genes, so a read error is possible. The chain has TRBV7-2 and TRBJ1-4; unclear D gene. Germline CDR1 is SGHTA and CDR2 is FQGNSA. The CDR3 is 15 residues long. The CDR3, as DNA: TGTGCCAGCAGCCCTGCCCCCGCAACTAATGAAAACCTGTTTTTT. It is translated as CASSPAPATNENLFF. Together with reference TRBV7-2 and TRBJ1-4, the CDR3 gives the full variable domain: GAGVSQSPSNKVTEKGKDVELRCDPISGHTALYWYRQSLGQGLEFLIYFQGNSAPDKSGLPSDRFSAERTGGSVSTLTIQRTQQEDSAVYLCASSPAPATNENLFFGSGTQLSVL.

This clonotype has just a few counts. The chain uses TRBV28 and TRBJ2-3, with TRBD2 matching 7 bases. CDR3 length: 13 residues. Germline-derived CDR1 and CDR2 are MDHEN and SYDVKM. V lost 10 bases, J lost 2 bases, and 6 bases stayed unmatched. The CDR3 bases are TGTGCCACCCTGGGGGGGAACACAGATACGCAGTATTTT. This translates into CATLGGNTDTQYF.

V and J are TRBV9 and TRBJ2-7; tentatively, D is TRBD2 (6 bases). The CDR3 extends over 15 amino acids. The V end lost 0 bases, the J end lost 4 bases, and 14 bases lay between the germline ends. Germline lookup yields CDR1 SGDLS and CDR2 YYNGEE. The CDR3, as DNA: TGTGCCAGCAGCGTAGCTTGGCCGGGGGAATACGAGCAGTACTTC. As protein: CASSVAWPGEYEQYF.

This clonotype was detected many times. The chain employs TRBV20-1 and TRBJ1-5; weak D call: TRBD1 (5 bases). The germline V gene has CDR1 DFQATT and CDR2 SNEGSKA (reference sequence). Trimming shortened V by 4 bases and J by 3 bases, and 10 bases separated the two germline ends. The CDR3 has 13 residues. CDR3 nucleotide sequence: TGCAGTGCTATGGGGGGAATCAATCAGCCCCAGCATTTT. Translating gives CSAMGGINQPQHF.

This clonotype was recorded a few times. This chain links TRBV20-1 with TRBJ1-4; possible D gene TRBD1, 6 bases. This CDR3 is 14 amino acids long. CDR1 and CDR2 (germline): DFQATT, SNEGSKA (reference sequence). Trimming took 0 bases from V and 8 from J, leaving 13 bases between them. This CDR3 reads CSARDLGAREKLFF. The CDR3 coding sequence is TGCAGTGCTAGAGATTTGGGGGCGCGGGAAAAACTGTTTTTT.

This rearrangement joins TRBV5-1 to TRBJ2-3; 10 bases align to TRBD2. J was trimmed by 6 bases and V by 3 bases; bases with no gene match: 7. The CDR3 totals 15 residues. Germline V lookup: CDR1 SGHRS, CDR2 YFSETQ. The CDR3 spells CASSSGLASGDTQYF. The CDR3 DNA sequence: TGCGCCAGCAGCTCGGGACTAGCGAGTGGTGATACGCAGTATTTT.

V usage is TRBV27 and J usage is TRBJ1-5; a weak D match, TRBD1 (5 bases). The CDR3 has 13 amino acids. The germline V gene encodes CDR1 MNHEY and CDR2 SMNVEV (reference sequence). V was clipped by 3 bases and J by 12 bases, with 15 bases between them. The CDR3, as DNA: TGTGCCAGCAGTTTGGCCAGGGCTCAACTCCAGCATTTT. Amino acid sequence: CASSLARAQLQHF.

This clonotype has ten or more counts. The V and J genes are TRBV29-1 and TRBJ2-7, with 8 bases aligning to TRBD2. V gave up 6 bases and J gave up 1 base; unmatched junction bases: 5. This CDR3 is built from 13 residues. CDR1 is SQVTM, CDR2 ANQGSEA, per germline. The DNA for the CDR3 is TGCAGCGTCGGGCTAGCGGGTTCCTACGAGCAGTACTTC. Translating it yields CSVGLAGSYEQYF.

As for this clonotype: At one end the junction does not follow the germline gene, possibly because of a read error. This chain joins TRBV9 and TRBJ1-2, with a tentative D call TRBD1 (5 bases). CDR3 length equals 15 residues. Germline values: CDR1 SGDLS, CDR2 YYNGEE. CDR3 DNA: TGTGTCAGCAGCGTAGGTGACAGCCGGAACTATGGCTACACCTTC. Its translation is CVSSVGDSRNYGYTF.

There are many counts of this clonotype. The J gene is TRBJ2-4, the V gene TRBV24-1, with a possible D match to TRBD2 (6 bases). The V and J ends lost 4 bases and 0 bases respectively, with 9 bases between them. CDR1 and CDR2 (germline): KGHDR, SFDVKD. The CDR3 has 15 residues. The DNA for the CDR3 is TGTGCCACCAGTGACGGGGGTGTAGCCAAAAACATTCAGTACTTC. This translates into CATSDGGVAKNIQYF.

Details on this clonotype: One junction end disagrees with the germline gene, perhaps due to a read error. The chain couples TRBV7-9 to TRBJ1-2; 7 bases are a match to TRBD1. The CDR3 contains 16 residues. Looked up from germline, CDR1 is SEHNR and CDR2 is FQNEAQ (reference sequence). The CDR3 DNA follows: TGTGCCGGCAGCCCCCCCCGACAGGGCAGGAACTATGGCTACACCTTC. Translation gives CAGSPPRQGRNYGYTF.

This clonotype was detected ten times or more. V is TRBV5-1 and J is TRBJ1-5; no definite D call. V was trimmed by 0 bases and J by 3 bases, leaving 10 bases between them. This CDR3 has 15 amino acids. Germline values: CDR1 SGHRS, CDR2 YFSETQ. The CDR3 loop is CASSLEGGFNQPQHF. CDR3 DNA: TGCGCCAGCAGCTTGGAAGGCGGATTCAATCAGCCCCAGCATTTT. The variable domain in full, with the rest retrieved from reference TRBV5-1 and TRBJ1-5, is KAGVTQTPRYLIKTRGQQVTLSCSPISGHRSVSWYQQTPGQGLQFLFEYFSETQRNKGNFPGRFSGRQFSNSRSEMNVSTLELGDSALYLCASSLEGGFNQPQHFGDGTRLSIL.

J is TRBJ1-1 and V is TRBV7-8, with TRBD1 identical over 11 bases. CDR3 size: 15 residues. Trimming took 1 base from V and 5 from J; bases not matched to a gene: 3. Germline CDR1 SGHVS, CDR2 FQNEAQ. The CDR3 sequence: CASSLVGDRGTEAFF. DNA of the CDR3: TGTGCCAGCAGCTTAGTGGGGGACAGGGGGACTGAAGCTTTCTTT.

The chain employs TRBV13 and TRBJ2-1, with TRBD1 as a possible D gene (6 bases). V was shortened by 5 bases and J by 0 bases, with 14 bases between the two germline ends. The CDR3 sequence is 16 residues long. Per the germline V gene, CDR1 is PRHDT and CDR2 is FYEKMQ (reference sequence). CDR3: CASSPDGQISYNEQFF. The DNA of the CDR3 is TGTGCCAGCAGCCCCGACGGACAGATCTCCTACAATGAGCAGTTCTTC. Full variable domain (outside the CDR3, taken from reference TRBV13 and TRBJ2-1): AAGVIQSPRHLIKEKRETATLKCYPIPRHDTVYWYQQGPGQDPQFLISFYEKMQSDKGSIPDRFSAQQFSDYHSELNMSSLELGDSALYFCASSPDGQISYNEQFFGPGTRLTVL.

The chain joins TRBV5-5 to TRBJ1-5; D uncertain. The CDR3 length is 16 residues. Looked up from germline, CDR1 is SGHKS and CDR2 is YYEKEE (reference sequence). The ends were cut back, 0 bases at V and 0 bases at J, with 10 bases in the middle. For the CDR3, the DNA is TGTGCCAGCAGCTTGGCTACAGCGAATAGCAATCAGCCCCAGCATTTT. This encodes CASSLATANSNQPQHF.

This clonotype was seen a few times. CDR3 region: CASSDSAGRSSPLHF. The CDR3 nucleotides are TGTGCCAGCAGTGACTCGGCGGGCAGAAGTTCACCCCTCCACTTT. V usage is TRBV6-4 and J usage is TRBJ1-6, with D unclear. The CDR3 contains 15 residues. Looked up from germline, CDR1 is MRHNA and CDR2 is SNTAGT. V was shortened by 0 bases and J by 9 bases, with 12 bases between the two germline ends.

As concerns this clonotype: This sequence may be a read error, since a much larger clone differs from it by one base. The chain's CDR3 is CASSGGGTQETQYF. DNA of the CDR3: TGCGCCAGCAGCGGCGGGGGGACCCAAGAGACCCAGTACTTC. The chain links TRBV5-1 to TRBJ2-5; 8 bases line up with TRBD2. The V gene's germline CDR1 is SGHRS and CDR2 YFSETQ. After removal of 4 bases from V and 1 base from J, the junction contained 3 bases not matched to a gene. The CDR3 runs to 14 residues.

About this clonotype itself: A much bigger clone sits one base away, suggesting this may be a read error. V usage is TRBV19 and J usage is TRBJ1-2; 8 bases align to TRBD1. This CDR3 is built from 15 residues. With 5 bases clipped from V and 2 bases from J, the junction kept 7 bases outside the gene matches. Germline loops: CDR1 LNHDA, CDR2 SQIVND (reference sequence). CDR3 sequence: CASSVSRTGNYGYTF. The DNA of the CDR3 is TGTGCCAGTAGTGTTTCGCGGACAGGGAACTATGGCTACACCTTC.

This clonotype was counted between two and nine times. The chain links TRBV5-6 to TRBJ2-7; D gene uncertain. The CDR3 consists of 13 residues. CDR1 and CDR2 (germline): SGHDT, YYEEEE. The V and J ends lost 0 bases and 7 bases respectively, with 11 bases between them. As DNA, the CDR3 is TGTGCCAGCAGCTTGGTTTCCTCGCCGGAGCAGTACTTC. This sequence encodes CASSLVSSPEQYF. Filled out from reference TRBV5-6 and TRBJ2-7, the complete variable domain reads DAGVTQSPTHLIKTRGQQVTLRCSPKSGHDTVSWYQQALGQGPQFIFQYYEEEERQRGNFPDRFSGHQFPNYSSELNVNALLLGDSALYLCASSLVSSPEQYFGPGTRLTVT.

This clonotype was picked up a small number of times. DNA of the CDR3: TGTGCCAGCAGCGTAGATGGGGGGTTGGGTCAGCCCCAGCATTTT. Its protein is CASSVDGGLGQPQHF. This sequence joins TRBV9 and TRBJ1-5; TRBD1 is a possible D gene (5 bases). Per the germline V gene, CDR1 is SGDLS and CDR2 is YYNGEE. CDR3 length: 15 residues. Trimming took 0 bases from V and 6 from J, leaving 13 bases between them. Combining the CDR3 with reference TRBV9 and TRBJ1-5 gives the whole variable domain DSGVTQTPKHLITATGQRVTLRCSPRSGDLSVYWYQQSLDQGLQFLIQYYNGEERAKGNILERFSAQQFPDLHSELNLSSLELGDSALYFCASSVDGGLGQPQHFGDGTRLSIL.

Concerning this clonotype itself: A read error may account for a junction end that differs from germline. The V gene is TRBV19, the J gene TRBJ2-1; 8 nucleotides line up with TRBD2. This CDR3 region has 15 residues. Germline CDR1 and CDR2: LNHDA and SQIVND (reference sequence). CDR3 DNA sequence: TGTGCCAGTAGCCGGGGGGGGCGCTCCTACGATGAGCAGTTCTTC. Amino acid sequence: CASSRGGRSYDEQFF.